Listed here are 20 T cell receptor beta chains from one sample, sequenced in a study of T-cell reconstitution after alpha-beta-depleted transplantation in children. As it was prepared, the TCRbeta library received unique molecular identifiers. In TCRdb, the PCR reads were re-called with MiXCR into one record per CDR3 protein. The sample has some 450,000 distinct CDR3 sequences; over 40% are singletons. Sequencing was performed on PBMCs, taken before TCRalphabeta/CD19-depleted stem cell transplant. The receptors derive from a girl aged 2 to 9 with aplastic anemia, due to receive a stem cell transplant.

The rearrangement links TRBV6-5 to TRBJ2-3, with D tentatively TRBD1 (5 bases). Germline V gene data show CDR1 as MNHEY and CDR2 as SVGAGI. V was clipped by 4 bases and J by 0 bases, with 14 bases between them. The length of the CDR3 is 16 residues. In nucleotides, the CDR3 is TGTGCCAGCAGTTTCCGACAGCCAACTAGCACAGATACGCAGTATTTT. Translation: CASSFRQPTSTDTQYF.

The chain links TRBV28 to TRBJ2-4; D unclear. CDR1 MDHEN and CDR2 SYDVKM come from the germline V gene. V lost 7 bases, J lost 7 bases, and 8 bases lay in between. The CDR3 spans 11 residues. The CDR3 sequence: CASIARNIQYF. DNA for the CDR3: TGTGCCAGCATCGCCCGGAACATTCAGTACTTC.

CDR3 sequence: CAISERGYNEQFF. The CDR3, as DNA: TGTGCCATCAGTGAGCGGGGCTACAATGAGCAGTTCTTC. The chain uses TRBV10-3 and TRBJ2-1; a possible D gene is TRBD2 (5 bases). V lost 2 bases and J 3 bases, leaving 5 bases between the germline ends. The CDR3 extends over 13 amino acids. CDR1 and CDR2 from the germline V gene are ENHRY and SYGVKD.

This chain links TRBV6-1 with TRBJ1-4, with 7 nucleotides matching TRBD1. From germline, CDR1 is MNHNS and CDR2 SASEGT. This CDR3 spans 14 amino acids. The V gene end was trimmed by 5 bases and the J gene end by 8 bases; junction bases not matched to a gene: 8. Here the CDR3 reads CASSRWDSGEKLFF. CDR3 DNA sequence: TGTGCCAGCAGTCGATGGGACAGCGGAGAAAAACTGTTTTTT.

This clonotype was observed a few times. The chain combines TRBV6-5 with TRBJ2-5; possible D gene TRBD1, 6 bases. V lost 1 base, J lost 3 bases, and 12 bases lay in between. The CDR3 has 15 residues. The germline CDR1 and CDR2 sequences are MNHEY and SVGAGI. The CDR3 loop is CASSYFRGGKETQYF. The CDR3 DNA sequence: TGTGCCAGCAGTTACTTCCGAGGGGGAAAAGAGACCCAGTACTTC.

The chain has TRBV20-1 and TRBJ2-5; perhaps TRBD2 as D (6 bases). V lost 6 bases and J 4 bases, leaving 18 bases between the germline ends. Germline lookup yields CDR1 DFQATT and CDR2 SNEGSKA (reference sequence). This CDR3 has 14 residues. The chain's CDR3 is CSARRSGGTETQYF. CDR3 coding DNA: TGCAGTGCCAGGAGAAGTGGCGGGACAGAGACCCAGTACTTC.

J is TRBJ2-3 and V is TRBV18; the D gene is possibly TRBD2 (5 bases). V was trimmed by 1 base and J by 2 bases, leaving 10 bases between them. The CDR3 consists of 15 residues. The V gene's germline CDR1 is KGHSH and CDR2 LQKENI. The CDR3 reads CASSPLDSFTDTQYF. CDR3 nucleotides: TGTGCCAGCTCACCACTGGACTCCTTCACAGATACGCAGTATTTT.

This clonotype was found many times. The chain recombines TRBV4-3 with TRBJ2-5; 7 bases agree with TRBD2. Germline assignment: CDR1 LGHNA and CDR2 YSLEER. The length of the CDR3 is 15 residues. Losses at the gene ends were 3 bases for V and 2 bases for J; bases not matched to a gene: 6. CDR3 nucleotide sequence: TGCGCCAGCAGCCAGGGGGGGTCGCGGCAAGAGACCCAGTACTTC. Translated, it gives CASSQGGSRQETQYF.

This clonotype was seen many times. The chain has TRBV5-1 and TRBJ2-1; 12 positions match TRBD2. In germline, CDR1 is SGHRS, CDR2 YFSETQ. The CDR3 length is 17 residues. The V and J ends lost 0 bases and 8 bases, in that order; junction bases with no gene match: 9. The CDR3 loop reads CASSLGPLAGGLHEQFF. The CDR3, as DNA: TGCGCCAGCAGCTTGGGCCCACTAGCGGGAGGCCTCCATGAGCAGTTCTTC.

In this sample, this clonotype turned up many times. The chain is built from TRBV29-1 and TRBJ2-7; D may be TRBD1 (6 bases). Trimming shortened V by 1 base and J by 3 bases, and 10 bases separated the two germline ends. The CDR3 totals 13 residues. CDR1 is SQVTM, CDR2 ANQGSEA, per germline. CDR3 in amino acids: CSVEVRGNYEQYF. As DNA, the CDR3 is TGCAGCGTTGAAGTTAGGGGGAACTACGAGCAGTACTTC.

V gene TRBV5-1 combines with J gene TRBJ1-3, with TRBD1 identical over 7 bases. Germline CDR1 and CDR2: SGHRS and YFSETQ. With 4 bases clipped from V and 0 bases from J, the junction kept 7 bases outside the gene matches. This CDR3 region has 16 residues. The CDR3 here is CASSPGTALSGNTIYF. CDR3 in DNA: TGCGCCAGCAGCCCGGGGACAGCCCTCTCTGGAAACACCATATATTTT.

This clonotype was detected only a few times. This chain links TRBV20-1 with TRBJ2-4; 7 positions match TRBD2. Germline CDR1 DFQATT, CDR2 SNEGSKA (reference sequence). V shed 6 bases, J shed 4 bases, and the junction held 9 bases outside the gene matches. This CDR3 has 14 residues. This chain's CDR3 is CSAPPGTTKNIQYF. DNA of the CDR3: TGCAGTGCGCCACCCGGGACTACTAAAAACATTCAGTACTTC.

This clonotype showed up many times. The chain combines TRBV21-1 with TRBJ2-1; no DNA check was done on the table's D call, TRBD2. TRBV21-1 is assigned pseudogene status. CDR3 size: 17 residues. CDR3 DNA sequence: TGTGCCAGCAGCAAAGAGGGATTAGCGGGAGTCACCAATGAGCAGTTCTTC. Protein sequence: CASSKEGLAGVTNEQFF.

In its sample, this clonotype was seen many times. J is TRBJ1-1 and V is TRBV29-1, with no clear D. V was cut by 6 bases and J by 1 base, with 9 bases left in between. The CDR3 sequence is 12 residues long. Germline CDR1 reads SQVTM; CDR2 reads ANQGSEA. The DNA of the CDR3 is TGCAGCGTAGGACGGAGGAACACTGAAGCTTTCTTT. It translates to CSVGRRNTEAFF. Combining the CDR3 with reference TRBV29-1 and TRBJ1-1 gives the whole variable domain SAVISQKPSRDICQRGTSLTIQCQVDSQVTMMFWYRQQPGQSLTLIATANQGSEATYESGFVIDKFPISRPNLTFSTLTVSNMSPEDSSIYLCSVGRRNTEAFFGQGTRLTVV.

The gene calls are TRBV5-5 and TRBJ2-4, with 9 bases that match TRBD2. This CDR3 has 18 residues. V lost 4 bases to trimming and J lost 4 bases; unmatched junction nucleotides: 15. Germline V gives CDR1 SGHKS, CDR2 YYEKEE (reference sequence). CDR3 loop: CASSNSRHKREAKNIQYF. The CDR3 coding sequence is TGTGCCAGCAGCAACTCTCGACACAAGCGGGAGGCTAAAAACATTCAGTACTTC.

This clonotype is medium-sized. This sequence joins TRBV25-1 and TRBJ2-7; D is uncertain. CDR1 MGHDK and CDR2 SYGVNS come from the germline V gene. The CDR3 runs 12 residues. Trimming cost V 4 bases and J 3 bases, with 7 bases left between them. The CDR3 is CASSGLDYEQYF. The CDR3 nucleotides read TGTGCCAGCAGTGGTCTAGACTACGAGCAGTACTTC.

This clonotype was observed at least ten times. CDR3: CSAQFPGNEQYF. The CDR3 bases are TGCAGTGCTCAGTTCCCAGGGAACGAGCAGTACTTC. The rearrangement links TRBV20-1 to TRBJ2-7; D perhaps matches TRBD1 (5 bases). CDR3 length: 12 amino acids. CDR1 and CDR2 from the germline V gene are DFQATT and SNEGSKA (reference sequence). Trimming stripped 5 bases from V and 5 bases from J, with 13 bases between.

The chain carries TRBV7-3 and TRBJ2-3, with a tentative D call TRBD2 (7 bases). Trimming took off 7 bases at V and 2 bases at J, with 13 bases between the two ends. CDR3 length: 14 amino acids. Germline CDR1 and CDR2: SGHTA and FQGTGA. The CDR3 coding sequence is TGTGCCAGCAAGAAGGGGGGGCCCACAGATACGCAGTATTTT. This translates into CASKKGGPTDTQYF.

The sample holds a few counts of this clonotype. The chain is built from TRBV5-1 and TRBJ2-2, with 11 bases identical to TRBD1. J gave up 8 bases and V 4 bases, and 13 bases lay outside the gene matches. Per germline, CDR1 SGHRS and CDR2 YFSETQ. The CDR3 is made up of 17 amino acids. Here the CDR3 DNA reads TGCGCCAGCAGCACGAGGACAGGGGGCCAAGGGACGGGGGAGCTGTTTTTT. Amino acids: CASSTRTGGQGTGELFF.

The sample holds a few counts of this clonotype. Relative to the germline gene, one junction end is altered; a read error may explain this. V is TRBV7-8 and J is TRBJ2-1; D may be TRBD2 (6 bases). CDR3 length: 17 amino acids. CDR1 is SGHVS and CDR2 is FQNEAQ in the germline V gene. The CDR3 reads CASSPVPAGRLSDEHFF. For the CDR3, the DNA is TGTGCCAGCAGCCCCGTTCCCGCCGGGAGACTGTCCGATGAGCATTTCTTC.